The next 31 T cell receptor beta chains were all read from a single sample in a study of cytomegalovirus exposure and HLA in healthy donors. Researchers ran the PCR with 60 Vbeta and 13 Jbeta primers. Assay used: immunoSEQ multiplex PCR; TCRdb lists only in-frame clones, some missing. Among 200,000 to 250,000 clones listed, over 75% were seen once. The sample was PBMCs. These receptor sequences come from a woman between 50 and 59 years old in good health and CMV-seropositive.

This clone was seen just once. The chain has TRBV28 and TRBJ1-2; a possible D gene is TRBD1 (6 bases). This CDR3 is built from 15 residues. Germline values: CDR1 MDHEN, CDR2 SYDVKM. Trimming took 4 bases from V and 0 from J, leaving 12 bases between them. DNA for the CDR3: TGTGCCAGCAGTTCGATAGGGGGTACTAACTATGGCTACACCTTC. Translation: CASSSIGGTNYGYTF.

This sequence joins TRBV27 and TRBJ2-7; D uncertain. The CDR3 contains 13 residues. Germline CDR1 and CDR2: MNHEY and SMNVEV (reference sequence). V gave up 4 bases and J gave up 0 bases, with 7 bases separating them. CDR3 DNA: TGTGCCAGCAGTTATTCGAGCTCCTACGAGCAGTACTTC. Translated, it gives CASSYSSSYEQYF.

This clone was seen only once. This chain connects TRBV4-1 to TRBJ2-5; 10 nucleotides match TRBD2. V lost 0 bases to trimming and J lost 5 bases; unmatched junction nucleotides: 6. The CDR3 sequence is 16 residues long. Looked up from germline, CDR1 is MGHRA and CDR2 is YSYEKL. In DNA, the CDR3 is TGCGCCAGCAGCCAAGATATTCTAGCGGGGGTGGAGACCCAGTACTTC. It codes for CASSQDILAGVETQYF.

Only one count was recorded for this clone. The CDR3 region has the DNA TGTGCCAGCAGTTGGACAGGGGGCGGGGGTGAAGCTTTCTTT. Translation gives CASSWTGGGGEAFF. The chain employs TRBV7-3 and TRBJ1-1; 11 nucleotides match TRBD1. The CDR3 sequence is 14 residues long. From germline, CDR1 is SGHTA and CDR2 FQGTGA. Losses at the gene ends were 6 bases for V and 7 bases for J; bases not matched to a gene: 7.

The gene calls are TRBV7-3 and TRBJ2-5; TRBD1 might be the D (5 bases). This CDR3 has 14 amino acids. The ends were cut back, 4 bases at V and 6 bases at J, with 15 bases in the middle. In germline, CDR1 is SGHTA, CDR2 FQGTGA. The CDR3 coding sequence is TGTGCCAGCAGCTCCACCCCAGGGTCGCAGACCCAGTACTTC. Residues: CASSSTPGSQTQYF.

Here the CDR3 reads CASSPRTEYNEQFF. CDR3 DNA: TGTGCCAGCAGCCCTAGGACAGAATACAATGAGCAGTTCTTC. The rearrangement uses TRBV7-6 and TRBJ2-1; possibly TRBD1 for D (6 bases). V was shortened by 5 bases and J by 4 bases, with 12 bases between the two germline ends. The CDR3 covers 14 residues. The germline V gene encodes CDR1 SGHVS and CDR2 FNYEAQ.

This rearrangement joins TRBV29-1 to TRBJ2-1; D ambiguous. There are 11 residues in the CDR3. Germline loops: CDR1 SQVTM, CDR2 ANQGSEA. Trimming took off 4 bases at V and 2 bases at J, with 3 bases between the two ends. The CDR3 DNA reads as TGCAGCGTTGTTACCTACAATGAGCAGTTCTTC. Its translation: CSVVTYNEQFF.

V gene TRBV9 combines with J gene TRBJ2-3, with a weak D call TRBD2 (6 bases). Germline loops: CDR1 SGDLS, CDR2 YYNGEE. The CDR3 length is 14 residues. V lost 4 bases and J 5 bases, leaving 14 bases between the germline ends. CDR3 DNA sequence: TGTGCCAGCAGCACGGAGGGTATTCGAGATACGCAGTATTTT. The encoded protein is CASSTEGIRDTQYF.

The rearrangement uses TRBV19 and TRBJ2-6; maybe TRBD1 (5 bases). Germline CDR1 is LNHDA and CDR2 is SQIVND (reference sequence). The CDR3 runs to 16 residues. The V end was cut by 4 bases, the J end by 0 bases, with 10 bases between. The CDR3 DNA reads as TGTGCCAGTAGTACAGGGTTACCCTCTGGGGCCAACGTCCTGACTTTC. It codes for CASSTGLPSGANVLTF.

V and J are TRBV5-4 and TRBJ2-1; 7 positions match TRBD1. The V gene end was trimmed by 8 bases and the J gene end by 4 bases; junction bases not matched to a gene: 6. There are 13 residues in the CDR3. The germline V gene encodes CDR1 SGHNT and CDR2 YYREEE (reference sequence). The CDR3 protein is CASSGTAYNEQFF. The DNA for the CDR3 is TGTGCCAGTTCCGGGACAGCGTACAATGAGCAGTTCTTC.

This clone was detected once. The CDR3 loop is CASRGQKNTEAFF. CDR3 in DNA: TGTGCCAGCAGAGGACAGAAGAACACTGAAGCTTTCTTT. The chain joins TRBV6-5 to TRBJ1-1; D possibly corresponds to TRBD1 (6 bases). V lost 6 bases to trimming and J lost 1 base, with 9 bases between them. This CDR3 contains 13 residues. Germline-derived CDR1 and CDR2 are MNHEY and SVGAGI.

The CDR3 here is CASSQEGTGRIGYTF. The CDR3 region has the DNA TGCGCCAGCAGCCAAGAGGGGACAGGGAGGATTGGCTACACCTTC. The chain is built from TRBV4-1 and TRBJ1-2; 9 bases are a match to TRBD1. Trimming removed 0 bases from V and 7 bases from J; junction bases left unmatched: 6. The germline CDR1 and CDR2 sequences are MGHRA and YSYEKL. This CDR3 is 15 amino acids long.

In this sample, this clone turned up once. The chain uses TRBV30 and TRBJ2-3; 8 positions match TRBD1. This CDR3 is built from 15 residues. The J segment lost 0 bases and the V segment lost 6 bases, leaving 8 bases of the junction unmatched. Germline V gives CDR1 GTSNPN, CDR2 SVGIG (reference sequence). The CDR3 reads CACMDRESSTDTQYF. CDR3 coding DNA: TGTGCCTGTATGGACAGGGAAAGTAGCACAGATACGCAGTATTTT.

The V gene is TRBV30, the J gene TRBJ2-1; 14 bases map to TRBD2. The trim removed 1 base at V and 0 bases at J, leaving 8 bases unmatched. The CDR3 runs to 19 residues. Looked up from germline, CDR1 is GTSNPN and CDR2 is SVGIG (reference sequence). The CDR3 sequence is CAWSGLAGGPTNSYNEQFF. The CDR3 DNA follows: TGTGCCTGGAGTGGACTAGCGGGGGGGCCGACGAACTCCTACAATGAGCAGTTCTTC.

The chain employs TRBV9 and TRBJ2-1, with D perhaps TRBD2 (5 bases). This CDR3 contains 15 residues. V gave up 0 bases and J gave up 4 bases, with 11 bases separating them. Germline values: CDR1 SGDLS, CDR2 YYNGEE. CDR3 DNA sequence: TGTGCCAGCAGCGTAGGTTTAGCGAGTTACAATGAGCAGTTCTTC. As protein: CASSVGLASYNEQFF.

This chain's CDR3 is CASSIGTGGNTIYF. CDR3 sequence (DNA): TGCGCCAGCAGCATTGGGACAGGGGGAAACACCATATATTTT. The V call is TRBV5-1, the J call TRBJ1-3; TRBD1 aligns across 9 bases. The length of the CDR3 is 14 residues. The germline CDR1 and CDR2 sequences are SGHRS and YFSETQ. V lost 4 bases and J lost 4; bases outside the gene matches: 3. Variable domain in full (rest from reference TRBV5-1 and TRBJ1-3): KAGVTQTPRYLIKTRGQQVTLSCSPISGHRSVSWYQQTPGQGLQFLFEYFSETQRNKGNFPGRFSGRQFSNSRSEMNVSTLELGDSALYLCASSIGTGGNTIYFGEGSWLTVV.

The CDR3 spells CASSRWTVDTEAFF. The CDR3 DNA reads as TGCGCCAGCAGCCGATGGACAGTAGACACTGAAGCTTTCTTT. J is TRBJ1-1 and V is TRBV5-1, with D tentatively TRBD1 (6 bases). This CDR3 is 14 amino acids long. Germline V CDR1 and CDR2: SGHRS, YFSETQ. With 4 bases removed from V and 3 bases from J, the gap between germline ends came to 13 bases. Full variable domain (remainder filled in from reference TRBV5-1 and TRBJ1-1): KAGVTQTPRYLIKTRGQQVTLSCSPISGHRSVSWYQQTPGQGLQFLFEYFSETQRNKGNFPGRFSGRQFSNSRSEMNVSTLELGDSALYLCASSRWTVDTEAFFGQGTRLTVV.

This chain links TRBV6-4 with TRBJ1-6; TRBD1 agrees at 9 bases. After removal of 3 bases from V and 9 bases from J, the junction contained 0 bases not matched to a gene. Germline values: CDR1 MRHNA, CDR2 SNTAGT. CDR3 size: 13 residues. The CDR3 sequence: CASSEDRGSPLHF. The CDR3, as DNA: TGTGCCAGCAGTGAGGACAGGGGTTCACCCCTCCACTTT.

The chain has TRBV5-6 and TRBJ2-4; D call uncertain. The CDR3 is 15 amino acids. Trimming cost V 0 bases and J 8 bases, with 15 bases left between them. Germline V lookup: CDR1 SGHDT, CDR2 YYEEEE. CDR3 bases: TGTGCCAGCAGCTTGGGGGCAATTAAGTCGGACATTCAGTACTTC. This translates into CASSLGAIKSDIQYF.

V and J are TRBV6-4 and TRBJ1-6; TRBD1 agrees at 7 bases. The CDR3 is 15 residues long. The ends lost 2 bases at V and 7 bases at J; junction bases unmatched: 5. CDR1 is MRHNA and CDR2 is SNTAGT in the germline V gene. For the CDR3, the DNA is TGTGCCAGCAGTGACGAAGGGACAGAGAATTCACCCCTCCACTTT. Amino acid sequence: CASSDEGTENSPLHF.

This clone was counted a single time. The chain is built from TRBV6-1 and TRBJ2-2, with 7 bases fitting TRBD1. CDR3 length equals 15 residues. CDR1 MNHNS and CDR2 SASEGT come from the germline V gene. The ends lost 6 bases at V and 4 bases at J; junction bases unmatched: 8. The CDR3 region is CASSQTGSGTGELFF. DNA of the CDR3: TGTGCCAGCAGCCAGACAGGGTCGGGCACCGGGGAGCTGTTTTTT.

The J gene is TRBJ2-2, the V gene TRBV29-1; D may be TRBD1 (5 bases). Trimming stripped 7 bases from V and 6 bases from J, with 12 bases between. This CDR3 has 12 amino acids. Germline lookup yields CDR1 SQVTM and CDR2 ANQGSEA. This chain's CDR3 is CSAQGSAGELFF. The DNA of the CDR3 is TGCAGCGCTCAGGGATCTGCCGGGGAGCTGTTTTTT.

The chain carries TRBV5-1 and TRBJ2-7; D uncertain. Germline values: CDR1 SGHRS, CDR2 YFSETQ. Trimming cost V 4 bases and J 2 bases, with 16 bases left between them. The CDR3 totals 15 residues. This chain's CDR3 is CASSPSLEVAYEQYF. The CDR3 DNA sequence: TGCGCCAGCAGCCCCAGCCTCGAGGTCGCCTACGAGCAGTACTTC.

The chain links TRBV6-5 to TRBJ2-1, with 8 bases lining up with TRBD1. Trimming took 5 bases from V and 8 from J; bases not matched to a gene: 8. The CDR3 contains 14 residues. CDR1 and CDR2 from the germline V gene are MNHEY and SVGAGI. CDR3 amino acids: CASSLGQGWYEQFF. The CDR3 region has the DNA TGTGCCAGCAGTCTCGGACAGGGCTGGTATGAGCAGTTCTTC.

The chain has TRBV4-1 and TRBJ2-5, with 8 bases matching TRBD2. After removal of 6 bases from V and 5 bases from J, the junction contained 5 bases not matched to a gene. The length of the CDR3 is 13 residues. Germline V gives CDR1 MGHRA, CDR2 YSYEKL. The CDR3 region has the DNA TGCGCCAGCAGTCGGGGGGGCCTTGAGACCCAGTACTTC. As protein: CASSRGGLETQYF.

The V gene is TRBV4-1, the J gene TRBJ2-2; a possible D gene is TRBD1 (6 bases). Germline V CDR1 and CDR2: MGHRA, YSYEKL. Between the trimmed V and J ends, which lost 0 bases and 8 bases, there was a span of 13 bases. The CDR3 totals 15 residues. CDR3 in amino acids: CASSQDVGARGELFF. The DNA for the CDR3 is TGCGCCAGCAGCCAAGATGTGGGGGCCCGAGGGGAGCTGTTTTTT.

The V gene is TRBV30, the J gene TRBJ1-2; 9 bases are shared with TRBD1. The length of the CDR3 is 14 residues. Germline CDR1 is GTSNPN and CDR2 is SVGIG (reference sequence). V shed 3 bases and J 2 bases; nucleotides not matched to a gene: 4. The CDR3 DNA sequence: TGTGCCTGGAGCTTTGACAGGGGGAACTATGGCTACACCTTC. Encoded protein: CAWSFDRGNYGYTF.

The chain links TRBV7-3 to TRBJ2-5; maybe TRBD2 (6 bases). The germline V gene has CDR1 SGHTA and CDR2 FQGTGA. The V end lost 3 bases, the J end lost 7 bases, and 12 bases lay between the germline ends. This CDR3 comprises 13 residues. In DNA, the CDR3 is TGTGCCAGCAGCTTGGTGCGGGGTGGGACCCAGTACTTC. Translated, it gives CASSLVRGGTQYF. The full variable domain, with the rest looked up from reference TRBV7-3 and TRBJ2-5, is GAGVSQTPSNKVTEKGKYVELRCDPISGHTALYWYRQSLGQGPEFLIYFQGTGAADDSGLPNDRFFAVRPEGSVSTLKIQRTERGDSAVYLCASSLVRGGTQYFGPGTRLLVL.

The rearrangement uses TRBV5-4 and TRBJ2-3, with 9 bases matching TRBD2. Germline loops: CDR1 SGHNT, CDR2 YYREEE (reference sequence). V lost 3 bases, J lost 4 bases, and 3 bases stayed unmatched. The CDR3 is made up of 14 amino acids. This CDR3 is CASSSLAGADTQYF. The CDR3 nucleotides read TGTGCCAGCAGCTCGTTAGCGGGGGCAGATACGCAGTATTTT.

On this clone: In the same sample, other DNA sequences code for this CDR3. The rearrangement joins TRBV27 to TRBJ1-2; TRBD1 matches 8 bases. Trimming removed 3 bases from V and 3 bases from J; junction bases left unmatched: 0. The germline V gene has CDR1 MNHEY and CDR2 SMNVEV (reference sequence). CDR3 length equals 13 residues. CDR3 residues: CASSLTGDYGYTF. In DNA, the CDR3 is TGTGCCAGCAGTTTGACAGGGGACTATGGCTACACCTTC.

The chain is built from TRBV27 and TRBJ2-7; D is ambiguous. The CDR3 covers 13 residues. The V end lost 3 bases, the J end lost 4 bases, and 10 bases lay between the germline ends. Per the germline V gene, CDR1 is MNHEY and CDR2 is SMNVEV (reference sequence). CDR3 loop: CASSLSLGYEQYF. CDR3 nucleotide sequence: TGTGCCAGCAGTTTGAGTCTCGGGTACGAGCAGTACTTC.